The clone carrying this T cell receptor beta chain appeared a single time. The sample belongs to a study of blood T cell repertoires in COVID-19. Repertoires were generated with immunoSEQ multiplex PCR, while TCRdb's copy carries only in-frame clones and drops some. The table lists almost 200,000 clones, roughly 90% of them singletons, with roughly 8.4% in the top ten. The sample consisted of PBMCs or T cells enriched from blood (not recorded which). This TCR was sampled from a woman aged 18-29 years who had recovered from COVID-19.

This CDR3 reads CASSESGQGNYGYTF. CDR3 DNA: TGCGCCAGCAGTGAGAGCGGTCAGGGGAACTATGGCTACACCTTC. The gene calls are TRBV10-2 and TRBJ1-2; tentatively, D is TRBD1 (6 bases). This CDR3 is built from 15 residues. The V end lost 2 bases, the J end lost 2 bases, and 12 bases lay between the germline ends. CDR1 and CDR2 (germline): WSHSY, SAAADI.